Included here is one T cell receptor beta chain sequence, with context. Researchers partitioned CD4+ cells into CD45RA+ naive and CD45RA-negative memory subsets. Using immunoSEQ multiplex PCR, the repertoire was profiled, and TCRdb retains in-frame clones only, with some absent. The data contain 2 million to 2.5 million clones, 92% of them seen just once; the ten biggest clones take up 0.37%. With 5 bases removed from V and 1 base from J, the gap between germline ends came to 13 bases. Germline V gene lookup returns CDR1 SGHNT and CDR2 YENEEA. This CDR3 contains 15 residues. The data were taken from a study of shared clonotypes between healthy human individuals.

The chain is built from TRBV11-3 and TRBJ2-3; D call uncertain. Sequences were obtained from naive CD4+ T cells from PBMCs. Subset specified: CD45RA+ positively selected. This sequence originates from a man younger than 30 in good health. Some clones in this sample may be carry-over from other donors' samples. The CDR3 DNA follows: TGTGCCAGCAGCCCAAGGTCGGATGGCACAGATACGCAGTATTTT. It encodes CASSPRSDGTDTQYF.